These 21 T cell receptor beta chains share one sample of origin, sequenced in a study of blood T cells in healthy people across ages. Sample-barcoded 5' priming and a J-beta primer mix drove a second PCR of about 6 to 11 cycles. TCRdb called the 5' RACE reads again in MiXCR, with one record for every CDR3 protein. The sample includes hundreds of thousands of distinct CDR3 sequences, about three fifths seen only once; the top ten take approximately 21%. The specimen was blood. These receptor sequences come from a man aged 30 to 39 in good health.

This rearrangement joins TRBV29-1 to TRBJ2-7, with a weak D call TRBD1 (6 bases). CDR1 and CDR2 from the germline V gene are SQVTM and ANQGSEA. CDR3 length: 13 amino acids. The germline V and J ends were trimmed by 6 bases and 4 bases, with 16 bases remaining between them. The CDR3 region is CSVAEQGNYEQYF. CDR3 DNA: TGCAGCGTAGCAGAACAGGGAAATTACGAGCAGTACTTC.

V gene TRBV7-2 combines with J gene TRBJ1-2; 11 nucleotides agree with TRBD1. Trimming took 5 bases from V and 3 from J; bases not matched to a gene: 2. Germline CDR1 SGHTA, CDR2 FQGNSA. The CDR3 length is 14 residues. CDR3 loop: CASSMGQGDYGYTF. CDR3 in DNA: TGTGCCAGCAGCATGGGACAGGGGGACTATGGCTACACCTTC.

The gene calls are TRBV4-3 and TRBJ2-7; 8 nucleotides align to TRBD1. This CDR3 has 15 residues. V lost 1 base to trimming and J lost 2 bases; unmatched junction nucleotides: 4. Germline V gene sequence: CDR1 LGHNA, CDR2 YSLEER. In DNA form, the CDR3 reads TGCGCCAGCAGCCAAGCAGGGACAGGCACCTACGAGCAGTACTTC. Translation gives CASSQAGTGTYEQYF.

This clonotype appeared a few times. CDR3 amino acids: CASLRSGEETQYF. The CDR3 nucleotides read TGTGCCAGTTTGCGGTCCGGAGAAGAGACCCAGTACTTC. This chain joins TRBV6-5 and TRBJ2-5; D is uncertain. Looked up from germline, CDR1 is MNHEY and CDR2 is SVGAGI. The CDR3 consists of 13 residues. V gave up 9 bases and J gave up 3 bases, with 14 bases separating them.

The chain uses TRBV27 and TRBJ2-3; D is possibly TRBD2 (6 bases). The CDR3 runs to 17 residues. Between the trimmed V and J ends, which lost 7 bases and 7 bases, there was a span of 27 bases. The germline V gene has CDR1 MNHEY and CDR2 SMNVEV (reference sequence). CDR3 coding DNA: TGTGCCAGCAAGATGGTCGGTTTGCGGGACCGGTTGAATACGCAGTATTTT. It codes for CASKMVGLRDRLNTQYF.

This clonotype was seen more than once but under ten times. The rearrangement joins TRBV2 to TRBJ2-7, with 9 bases matching TRBD2. Germline V gene sequence: CDR1 SNHLY, CDR2 FYNNEI. V shed 7 bases and J 9 bases; nucleotides not matched to a gene: 10. This CDR3 has 13 residues. The CDR3 here is CASTRLVAGVQYF. The DNA for the CDR3 is TGTGCCAGCACCCGATTGGTAGCGGGAGTGCAGTACTTC.

In the case of this clonotype: One end of the junction varies from germline; a read error may be responsible. The rearrangement joins TRBV20-1 to TRBJ1-1; 7 bases fit TRBD1. The length of the CDR3 is 17 residues. Germline CDR1 is DFQATT and CDR2 is SNEGSKA (reference sequence). The CDR3 is CSARGGGGGIWDTEAFF. The CDR3 DNA sequence: TGCAGTGCTAGAGGGGGAGGGGGCGGCATCTGGGACACCGAAGCTTTCTTT.

V gene TRBV7-8 combines with J gene TRBJ1-5, with TRBD1 matching over 8 bases. Germline V lookup: CDR1 SGHVS, CDR2 FQNEAQ. The CDR3 length is 17 residues. The junction had 16 bases not matched to a gene; V was cut back by 5 bases and J by 7 bases. The CDR3 region is CASSPTITGQGGQPQHF. The CDR3 DNA reads TGTGCCAGCAGCCCAACTATCACCGGACAGGGCGGACAGCCCCAGCATTTT.

Comment on this clonotype: A much larger clone is a single base away; this may be a read error. The J gene is TRBJ1-1, the V gene TRBV10-3; D not resolved. The CDR3 consists of 10 residues. V was clipped by 11 bases and J by 8 bases, with 12 bases between them. CDR1 is ENHRY, CDR2 SYGVKD, per germline. CDR3 region: CAAREREAFF. CDR3 DNA sequence: TGTGCCGCCCGCGAACGGGAAGCTTTCTTT.

In its sample, this clonotype was seen a few times. This chain uses TRBV29-1 with TRBJ2-5; the D is unclear. Trimming removed 4 bases from V and 4 bases from J, with 16 bases in between. Germline V gene data show CDR1 as SQVTM and CDR2 as ANQGSEA. The CDR3 has 14 residues. CDR3 sequence: CSVGMDQIGETQYF. The CDR3 region has the DNA TGCAGCGTTGGTATGGACCAGATAGGAGAGACCCAGTACTTC.

This rearrangement joins TRBV6-5 to TRBJ2-1; D gene unclear. CDR3 length: 15 amino acids. Trimming removed 5 bases at V and 5 bases at J, with 16 bases between. Looked up from germline, CDR1 is MNHEY and CDR2 is SVGAGI. CDR3 bases: TGTGCCAGCAGTCGGGCCCCGACTCTGAACAATGAGCAGTTCTTC. Translation gives CASSRAPTLNNEQFF.

The V gene is TRBV12-3 or TRBV12-4, the J gene TRBJ2-5; the match to TRBD1 covers 8 bases. The DNA end is a closer match to TRBJ2-7, so the J assignment may be wrong. The CDR3 covers 14 residues. The CDR3 here is CASSWTGPLGEQYF. The DNA for the CDR3 is TGTGCCAGCAGTTGGACAGGGCCTTTAGGCGAGCAGTACTTC.

This sequence joins TRBV20-1 and TRBJ1-4; perhaps TRBD1 as D (5 bases). This CDR3 is 16 amino acids long. Germline loops: CDR1 DFQATT, CDR2 SNEGSKA (reference sequence). V was trimmed by 4 bases and J by 13 bases, leaving 28 bases between them. The CDR3 spells CSAKKPGPARVNGLFF. The CDR3 DNA reads TGCAGTGCTAAAAAACCGGGGCCAGCGAGGGTTAATGGACTGTTTTTT.

In this sample, this clonotype turned up many times. The chain joins TRBV2 to TRBJ1-4; 8 bases line up with TRBD1. V shed 6 bases and J 8 bases; nucleotides not matched to a gene: 14. The V gene's germline CDR1 is SNHLY and CDR2 FYNNEI. This CDR3 spans 16 amino acids. CDR3 protein: CASSYGTGQLGEKLFF. The DNA of the CDR3 is TGTGCCAGCAGCTATGGGACAGGCCAACTGGGAGAAAAACTGTTTTTT.

This chain links TRBV29-1 with TRBJ1-3; no definite D call. This CDR3 has 13 residues. Trimming took off 2 bases at V and 2 bases at J, with 7 bases between the two ends. Germline values: CDR1 SQVTM, CDR2 ANQGSEA. CDR3 nucleotides: TGCAGCGTTGAACGGAGAGCTGGAAACACCATATATTTT. This translates into CSVERRAGNTIYF.

The chain uses TRBV6-1 and TRBJ2-3; 10 bases map to TRBD1. CDR1 and CDR2 (germline): MNHNS, SASEGT. After removal of 5 bases from V and 7 bases from J, the junction contained 6 bases not matched to a gene. The CDR3 runs to 14 residues. CDR3 protein: CASSSGQGWYTQYF. In DNA, the CDR3 is TGTGCCAGCAGTTCGGGACAGGGGTGGTATACGCAGTATTTT.

This rearrangement joins TRBV4-2 to TRBJ2-2, with 7 bases identical to TRBD2. V gave up 5 bases and J gave up 5 bases; unmatched junction bases: 5. The CDR3 sequence is 14 residues long. Germline-derived CDR1 and CDR2 are LGHNA and YNFKEQ. DNA for the CDR3: TGTGCCAGCAGCAAGGATAGCGGGACCGGGGAGCTGTTTTTT. This translates into CASSKDSGTGELFF.

The chain employs TRBV6-2 or TRBV6-3 and TRBJ2-1, with a possible D match to TRBD2 (5 bases). This CDR3 contains 15 residues. V was pared by 6 bases and J by 0 bases, with 12 bases between. Germline CDR1 is MNHEY and CDR2 is SVGEGT. In DNA form, the CDR3 reads TGTGCCAGCAGCAGAAACCGGGACTCCTACAATGAGCAGTTCTTC. Translation: CASSRNRDSYNEQFF.

The chain links TRBV29-1 to TRBJ1-2; tentatively, D is TRBD1 (5 bases). The CDR3 spans 13 residues. Trimming removed 3 bases from V and 5 bases from J, with 13 bases in between. The germline V gene encodes CDR1 SQVTM and CDR2 ANQGSEA. CDR3 in amino acids: CSVDRGSRYGYTF. The CDR3 bases are TGCAGCGTTGATCGGGGCAGCAGATATGGCTACACCTTC. The full variable domain, completed using reference TRBV29-1 and TRBJ1-2, is SAVISQKPSRDICQRGTSLTIQCQVDSQVTMMFWYRQQPGQSLTLIATANQGSEATYESGFVIDKFPISRPNLTFSTLTVSNMSPEDSSIYLCSVDRGSRYGYTFGSGTRLTVV.

This chain uses TRBV13 with TRBJ2-4; a weak D match, TRBD2 (5 bases). The J call may be wrong; the DNA end is better matched by TRBJ2-5. Germline CDR1 is PRHDT and CDR2 is FYEKMQ (reference sequence). CDR3 size: 13 residues. CDR3 DNA: TGTGCCAGCAGCTTATGGCAGCGGGAGACCCAGTACTTC. It specifies CASSLWQRETQYF.

The rearrangement links TRBV28 to TRBJ1-2; D gene ambiguous. CDR3 size: 14 residues. Germline CDR1 MDHEN, CDR2 SYDVKM. The V and J ends lost 3 bases and 5 bases respectively, with 13 bases between them. The CDR3 sequence: CASSLEAPMYGYTF. The DNA of the CDR3 is TGTGCCAGCAGTTTGGAAGCCCCTATGTATGGCTACACCTTC.